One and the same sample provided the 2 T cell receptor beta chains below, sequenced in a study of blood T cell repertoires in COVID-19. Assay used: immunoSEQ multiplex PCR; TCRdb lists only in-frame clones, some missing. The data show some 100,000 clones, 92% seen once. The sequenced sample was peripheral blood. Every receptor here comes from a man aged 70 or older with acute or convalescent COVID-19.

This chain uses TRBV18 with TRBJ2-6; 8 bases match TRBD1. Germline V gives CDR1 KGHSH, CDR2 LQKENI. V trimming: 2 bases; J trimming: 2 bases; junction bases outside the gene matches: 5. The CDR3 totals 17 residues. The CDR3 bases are TGTGCCAGCTCACCAAACAGGGGGGCACCTGGGGCCAACGTCCTGACTTTC. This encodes CASSPNRGAPGANVLTF.

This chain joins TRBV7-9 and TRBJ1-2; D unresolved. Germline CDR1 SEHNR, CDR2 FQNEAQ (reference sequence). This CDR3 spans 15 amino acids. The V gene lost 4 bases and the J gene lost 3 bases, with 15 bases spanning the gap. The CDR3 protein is CASSSRRITDYGYTF. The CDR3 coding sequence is TGTGCCAGCAGCTCGCGACGGATTACAGACTATGGCTACACCTTC.